This TCR beta chain originates from a study of technical replicates of blood from a handful of donors. Produced via immunoSEQ multiplex PCR; TCRdb's table is partial and in-frame only. The sample lists around 69,000 clones; 95% to 97% were seen once. The CDR3 runs 18 residues. Trimming removed 5 bases at V and 0 bases at J, with 22 bases between. Germline CDR1 reads SGHKS; CDR2 reads YYEKEE (reference sequence). The chain combines TRBV5-5 with TRBJ2-3; D possibly corresponds to TRBD1 (5 bases). This sequence originates from a human donor in good health. The sequencing input was T cells isolated from PBMCs. The CDR3 nucleotides are TGTGCCAGCAGTTTCCAAGCTGCCAGGGCAGCTAGCACAGATACGCAGTATTTT. This codes for CASSFQAARAASTDTQYF.